This T cell receptor (beta chain) was profiled in a study of shared clonotypes between healthy human individuals. Background on the study: Researchers assigned three CD4 naive, three CD4 memory, two CD8 naive and one CD8 memory plate to each donor. Study-wide results and limits: Generally, naive subsets came out with larger estimated richness than memory subsets.

Terminally differentiated effector memory CD45RA+ cells were excluded by CCR7 positive selection of CD45RO-negative cells. Sequencing used immunoSEQ multiplex PCR; TCRdb keeps in-frame clones, though not all of them. Of 800,000 to 950,000 clones detected, 90% to 97% appear once; the ten largest clones hold under 0.25%. In the case of this clone: Its antigen is not identified.

This TCR was recovered from a man between 25 and 39 years old in good health. The specimen sequenced was naive CD8+ T cells sorted from blood.

The CDR3 is CASSGDSNTQYF. The CDR3 DNA follows: TGTGCCAGCAGTGGAGACTCAAATACGCAGTATTTT. J is TRBJ2-3 and V is TRBV2; D remains unclear. CDR3 length: 12 residues. Germline CDR1 and CDR2: SNHLY and FYNNEI. V gave up 4 bases and J gave up 7 bases, with 9 bases separating them.